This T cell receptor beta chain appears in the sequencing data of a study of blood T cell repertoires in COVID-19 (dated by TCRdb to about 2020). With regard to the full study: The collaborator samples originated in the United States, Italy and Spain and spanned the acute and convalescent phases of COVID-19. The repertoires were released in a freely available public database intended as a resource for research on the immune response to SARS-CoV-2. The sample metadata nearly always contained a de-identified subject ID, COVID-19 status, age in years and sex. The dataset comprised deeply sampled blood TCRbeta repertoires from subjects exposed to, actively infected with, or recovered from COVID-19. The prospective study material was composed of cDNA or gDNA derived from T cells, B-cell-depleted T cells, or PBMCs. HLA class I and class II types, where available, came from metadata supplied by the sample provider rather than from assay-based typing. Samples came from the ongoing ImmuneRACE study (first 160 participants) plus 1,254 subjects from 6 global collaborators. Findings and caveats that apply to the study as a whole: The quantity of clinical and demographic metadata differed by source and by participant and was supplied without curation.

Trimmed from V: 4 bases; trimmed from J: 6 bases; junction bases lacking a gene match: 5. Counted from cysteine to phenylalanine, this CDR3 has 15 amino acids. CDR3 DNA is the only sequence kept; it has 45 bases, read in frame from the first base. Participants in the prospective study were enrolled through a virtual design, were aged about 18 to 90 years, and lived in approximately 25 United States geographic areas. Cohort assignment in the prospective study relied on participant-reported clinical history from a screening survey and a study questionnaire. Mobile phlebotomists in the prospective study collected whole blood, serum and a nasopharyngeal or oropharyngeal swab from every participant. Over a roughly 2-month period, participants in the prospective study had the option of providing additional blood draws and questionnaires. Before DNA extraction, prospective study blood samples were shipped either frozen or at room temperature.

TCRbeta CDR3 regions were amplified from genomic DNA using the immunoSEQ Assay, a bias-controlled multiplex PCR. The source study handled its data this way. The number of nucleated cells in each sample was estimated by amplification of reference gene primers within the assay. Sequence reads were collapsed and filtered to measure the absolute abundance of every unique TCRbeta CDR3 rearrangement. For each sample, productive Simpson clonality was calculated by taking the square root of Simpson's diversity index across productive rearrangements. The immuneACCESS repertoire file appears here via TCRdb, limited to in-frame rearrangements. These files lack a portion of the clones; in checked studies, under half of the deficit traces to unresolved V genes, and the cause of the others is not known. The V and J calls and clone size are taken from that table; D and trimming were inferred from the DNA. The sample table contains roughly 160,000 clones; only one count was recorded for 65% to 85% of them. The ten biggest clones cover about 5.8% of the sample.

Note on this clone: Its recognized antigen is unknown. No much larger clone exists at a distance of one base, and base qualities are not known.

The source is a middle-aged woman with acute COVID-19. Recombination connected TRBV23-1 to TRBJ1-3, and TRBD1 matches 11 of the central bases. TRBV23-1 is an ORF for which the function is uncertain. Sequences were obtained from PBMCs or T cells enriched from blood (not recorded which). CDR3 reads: CASSPGQGVLNTIYF. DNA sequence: TGCGCCAGCAGTCCGGGACAGGGGGTTTTAAACACCATATATTTT.